These 15 T cell receptor beta chains share one sample of origin, sequenced in a study of CD8+ T cells in alopecia areata. Following RNA extraction, reverse transcription yielded cDNA that acted as the sequencing template. The data were produced by immunoSEQ multiplex PCR, yet TCRdb's version contains in-frame clones alone and is incomplete. The sample records 150,000 to 200,000 clones, roughly 60% being singletons. The treatment here: oral pan-JAK inhibitor, 5-10 mg twice daily. This specimen consisted of CD4+ T cells sorted from blood, obtained at week 24, from a patient treated with tofacitinib. These receptors all stem from a human donor with alopecia areata.

This clone was seen at least ten times. This specimen includes other DNA sequences encoding the same CDR3. CDR3 amino acids: CAWSRRSNQPQHF. The CDR3 DNA reads as TGTGCCTGGAGTCGCAGGAGCAATCAGCCCCAGCATTTT. The chain is built from TRBV30 and TRBJ1-5; D remains unclear. Germline V gene lookup returns CDR1 GTSNPN and CDR2 SVGIG (reference sequence). The V and J ends lost 2 bases and 1 base respectively, with 6 bases between them. The CDR3 length is 13 residues.

The chain employs TRBV7-9 and TRBJ2-6; no clear D gene. The CDR3 runs to 16 residues. V was cut by 1 base and J by 0 bases, with 7 bases left in between. The germline V gene encodes CDR1 SEHNR and CDR2 FQNEAQ (reference sequence). This chain's CDR3 is CASSLVFGSGANVLTF. The CDR3 bases are TGTGCCAGCAGCTTAGTGTTCGGCTCTGGGGCCAACGTCCTGACTTTC.

The CDR3 nucleotides read TGTGCCAGCAGTGAAGTCGGACGAGGCTACACCTTC. Its translation is CASSEVGRGYTF. The chain links TRBV6-1 to TRBJ1-2; D is undetermined. The CDR3 has 12 amino acids. V shed 1 base and J shed 8 bases, with 8 bases lying between them. Germline V lookup: CDR1 MNHNS, CDR2 SASEGT.

The sample holds one count of this clone. This chain connects TRBV29-1 to TRBJ1-1; TRBD1 might be the D (5 bases). From germline, CDR1 is SQVTM and CDR2 ANQGSEA. This CDR3 is built from 13 residues. V was clipped by 6 bases and J by 10 bases, with 21 bases between them. CDR3 region: CSVAGRGHLIAFF. Here the CDR3 DNA reads TGCAGCGTGGCTGGACGGGGCCACCTAATAGCTTTCTTT.

This clone was detected a few times. V gene TRBV29-1 combines with J gene TRBJ2-2, with 7 nucleotides matching TRBD1. With V trimmed by 2 bases and J by 4 bases, 4 bases remained unmatched. CDR3 length equals 14 residues. Germline V gene sequence: CDR1 SQVTM, CDR2 ANQGSEA. The CDR3 is CSVEKTGTTGELFF. The CDR3 bases are TGCAGCGTTGAAAAGACAGGGACCACCGGGGAGCTGTTTTTT.

The V call is TRBV7-9, the J call TRBJ1-2; 9 nucleotides match TRBD1. The CDR3 sequence is 13 residues long. The junction had 3 bases not matched to a gene; V was cut back by 5 bases and J by 5 bases. CDR1 SEHNR and CDR2 FQNEAQ come from the germline V gene (reference sequence). This CDR3 is CASSPQGAYGYTF. In DNA, the CDR3 is TGTGCCAGCAGCCCACAGGGGGCTTATGGCTACACCTTC.

The V and J genes are TRBV5-1 and TRBJ2-5; D unresolved. Trimming took off 2 bases at V and 5 bases at J, with 4 bases between the two ends. The CDR3 runs to 11 residues. Germline V gene lookup returns CDR1 SGHRS and CDR2 YFSETQ. CDR3 DNA: TGCGCCAGCAGCTTCGGGGAGACCCAGTACTTC. This gives the protein CASSFGETQYF.

The rearrangement joins TRBV30 to TRBJ2-5; a possible D gene is TRBD1 (6 bases). Looked up from germline, CDR1 is GTSNPN and CDR2 is SVGIG (reference sequence). V lost 7 bases, J lost 5 bases, and 14 bases lay in between. CDR3 length: 12 residues. Written as DNA, the CDR3 is TGTGCCTCCACAGGGCCCGGGGAGACCCAGTACTTC. It yields the protein CASTGPGETQYF.

The V and J genes are TRBV5-6 and TRBJ2-1, with TRBD2 matching over 9 bases. V gave up 2 bases and J gave up 7 bases; unmatched junction bases: 10. The length of the CDR3 is 16 residues. The germline gives CDR1 SGHDT, CDR2 YYEEEE. The CDR3 coding sequence is TGTGCCAGCAGCTTCCTTAGCGGGGGAAGTGGGAATGAGCAGTTCTTC. Protein product: CASSFLSGGSGNEQFF.

This clone has only one observation. V gene TRBV5-1 combines with J gene TRBJ2-6; 11 bases match TRBD1. Germline lookup yields CDR1 SGHRS and CDR2 YFSETQ. The CDR3 spans 19 residues. J lost 0 bases, V lost 0 bases, and 5 bases had no gene match. The CDR3 sequence is CASSLVAGQGVSGANVLTF. The CDR3 coding sequence is TGCGCCAGCAGCTTGGTGGCGGGACAGGGGGTCTCTGGGGCCAACGTCCTGACTTTC.

This sequence joins TRBV7-2 and TRBJ1-1; D is perhaps TRBD1 (6 bases). Trimming left V 5 bases short and J 5 bases short, with 15 bases between. The CDR3 sequence is 14 residues long. CDR1 and CDR2 from the germline V gene are SGHTA and FQGNSA. CDR3 sequence reads: CASSKGGAQTEAFF. Written as DNA, the CDR3 is TGTGCCAGCAGCAAGGGGGGGGCGCAAACTGAAGCTTTCTTT.

This clone has more than one count but fewer than ten. The chain has TRBV27 and TRBJ2-1; D gene ambiguous. V was clipped by 5 bases and J by 1 base, with 24 bases between them. This CDR3 comprises 19 residues. Germline lookup yields CDR1 MNHEY and CDR2 SMNVEV (reference sequence). The CDR3 nucleotides are TGTGCCAGCAGTCCCAAGACCGACTGGGGTGTCCCTTCCTACAATGAGCAGTTCTTC. As protein: CASSPKTDWGVPSYNEQFF.

V gene TRBV30 combines with J gene TRBJ1-6; D call uncertain. Trimming removed 3 bases at V and 0 bases at J, with 9 bases between. This CDR3 has 15 amino acids. Per the germline V gene, CDR1 is GTSNPN and CDR2 is SVGIG (reference sequence). CDR3 DNA: TGTGCCTGGAGCCAAGATAGCTCCTATAATTCACCCCTCCACTTT. Protein sequence: CAWSQDSSYNSPLHF.

This clone came up a few times. The V gene is TRBV25-1, the J gene TRBJ2-7; 8 positions agree with TRBD1. From germline, CDR1 is MGHDK and CDR2 SYGVNS. The CDR3 runs to 15 residues. V shed 11 bases and J 4 bases; nucleotides not matched to a gene: 16. For the CDR3, the DNA is TGTGCCTCCACGTCGGGACAGGTAGGGGGGTACGAGCAGTACTTC. Translated, it gives CASTSGQVGGYEQYF.

The V and J genes are TRBV29-1 and TRBJ1-1, with D possibly TRBD1 on 5 matching bases. Germline-derived CDR1 and CDR2 are SQVTM and ANQGSEA. The ends were cut back, 6 bases at V and 7 bases at J, with 12 bases in the middle. This CDR3 spans 11 amino acids. CDR3 nucleotide sequence: TGCAGCGTCGGAGGGGCCTATGAAGCTTTCTTT. It codes for CSVGGAYEAFF.